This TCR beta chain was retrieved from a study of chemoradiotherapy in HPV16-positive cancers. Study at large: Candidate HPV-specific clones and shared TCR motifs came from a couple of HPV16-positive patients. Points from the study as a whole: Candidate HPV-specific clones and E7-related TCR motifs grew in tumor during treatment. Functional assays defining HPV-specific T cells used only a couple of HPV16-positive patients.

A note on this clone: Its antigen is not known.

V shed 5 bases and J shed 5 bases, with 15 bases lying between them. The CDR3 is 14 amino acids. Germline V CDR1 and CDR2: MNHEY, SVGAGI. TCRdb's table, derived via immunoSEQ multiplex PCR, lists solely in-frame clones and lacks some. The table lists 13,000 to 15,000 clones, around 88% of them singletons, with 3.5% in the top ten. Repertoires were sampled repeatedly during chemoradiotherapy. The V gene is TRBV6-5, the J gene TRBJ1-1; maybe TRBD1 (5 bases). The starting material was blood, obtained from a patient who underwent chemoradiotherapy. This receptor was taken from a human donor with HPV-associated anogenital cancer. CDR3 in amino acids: CASSRTGGGTEAFF. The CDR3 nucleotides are TGTGCCAGCAGTCGAACCGGGGGGGGGACTGAAGCTTTCTTT.